One sample yielded the 17 T cell receptor beta chains listed below, sequenced in a study of monozygotic twins with inflammatory bowel disease. TCRdb re-called the 5' RACE reads and gives one entry per CDR3 protein, without DNA. This repertoire comprises just over 300,000 distinct CDR3 sequences; its ten largest clones make up 5.5% to 6.5%. The material sequenced was blood. These TCRs come from a human donor with ulcerative colitis or Crohn's disease, or a healthy co-twin of an affected twin (not recorded which).

The genes are TRBV5-4 and TRBJ2-7. CDR3 length equals 14 residues. CDR1 and CDR2 from the germline V gene are SGHNT and YYREEE (reference sequence). The CDR3 sequence is CASTTERRGYEQYF.

The chain has TRBV5-6 and TRBJ2-7; TCRdb lists TRBD1, though no DNA is available to test this call. Germline V lookup: CDR1 SGHDT, CDR2 YYEEEE. The CDR3 length is 12 residues. CDR3: CASSFGIYEQYF.

The V and J genes are TRBV5-1 and TRBJ2-1; TCRdb indicates TRBD2, and absent DNA this call remains unverified. Germline V lookup: CDR1 SGHRS, CDR2 YFSETQ. The CDR3 spans 19 residues. Here the CDR3 reads CASSLVAGLLAGGHNEQFF. The full variable domain, completed using reference TRBV5-1 and TRBJ2-1, is KAGVTQTPRYLIKTRGQQVTLSCSPISGHRSVSWYQQTPGQGLQFLFEYFSETQRNKGNFPGRFSGRQFSNSRSEMNVSTLELGDSALYLCASSLVAGLLAGGHNEQFFGPGTRLTVL.

Here the CDR3 reads CASSLSQIVSYEQYF. V usage is TRBV28 and J usage is TRBJ2-7. CDR1 MDHEN and CDR2 SYDVKM come from the germline V gene. The CDR3 is made up of 15 amino acids.

This chain's CDR3 is CASSQGALAAGTQYF. The rearrangement joins TRBV3-1 to TRBJ2-5; TCRdb gives TRBD2 as the D gene, but with no DNA this cannot be confirmed. This CDR3 is 15 amino acids long. CDR1 and CDR2 from the germline V gene are LGHDT and YNNKEL (reference sequence).

The CDR3 sequence: CASSYPEREISGNTIYF. V and J are TRBV7-8 and TRBJ1-3; no DNA is available, so the TRBD1 call from TCRdb remains unchecked. Germline assignment: CDR1 SGHVS and CDR2 FQNEAQ. The CDR3 sequence is 17 residues long.

This chain connects TRBV28 to TRBJ2-4. The CDR3 is made up of 13 amino acids. Germline lookup yields CDR1 MDHEN and CDR2 SYDVKM. The CDR3 reads CASSLGAKNIQYF.

The chain has TRBV9 and TRBJ2-7; the D call from TCRdb, TRBD1, cannot be confirmed without DNA. Germline V gene lookup returns CDR1 SGDLS and CDR2 YYNGEE. The CDR3 loop spans 15 amino acids. This chain's CDR3 is CASSAQGRGSYEQYF.

The chain couples TRBV27 to TRBJ2-1; checking the TCRdb D call of TRBD1 is not possible without DNA. The CDR3 runs to 14 residues. CDR1 and CDR2 from the germline V gene are MNHEY and SMNVEV (reference sequence). CDR3 in amino acids: CASSPYRGGNEQFF.

The chain has TRBV28 and TRBJ1-2; TCRdb's assignment of TRBD1 cannot be checked, as there is no DNA. The CDR3 loop spans 12 amino acids. Germline-derived CDR1 and CDR2 are MDHEN and SYDVKM. The CDR3 protein is CASKGQHYGYTF.

The rearrangement links TRBV19 to TRBJ1-1. Per germline, CDR1 LNHDA and CDR2 SQIVND (reference sequence). The length of the CDR3 is 13 residues. The CDR3 here is CASSLLERLEAFF.

The rearrangement joins TRBV3-1 to TRBJ1-2. The CDR3 covers 14 residues. Germline loops: CDR1 LGHDT, CDR2 YNNKEL (reference sequence). CDR3 residues: CASSQTGFSGGYTF.

The chain is built from TRBV5-1 and TRBJ1-4. The CDR3 is 14 amino acids. Germline V gene lookup returns CDR1 SGHRS and CDR2 YFSETQ. The CDR3 loop reads CASSLENSGEKLFF.

V and J are TRBV7-9 and TRBJ1-5. The CDR3 is made up of 14 amino acids. Germline V gene lookup returns CDR1 SEHNR and CDR2 FQNEAQ (reference sequence). This CDR3 reads CASSLDDSNQPQHF.

The V and J genes are TRBV20-1 and TRBJ2-1; there is no DNA to check the TCRdb D call of TRBD2. Germline lookup yields CDR1 DFQATT and CDR2 SNEGSKA (reference sequence). The CDR3 spans 15 residues. This CDR3 reads CSARPWGTGYNEQFF.

This chain's CDR3 is CSATGLSGANVLTF. The chain combines TRBV20-1 with TRBJ2-6. The germline V gene has CDR1 DFQATT and CDR2 SNEGSKA (reference sequence). The CDR3 loop spans 14 amino acids.

The rearrangement links TRBV7-3 to TRBJ2-1; TCRdb lists TRBD2, though no DNA is available to test this call. This CDR3 spans 15 amino acids. Germline V gene data show CDR1 as SGHTA and CDR2 as FQGTGA. CDR3 loop: CASSLKRTSGNEQFF.